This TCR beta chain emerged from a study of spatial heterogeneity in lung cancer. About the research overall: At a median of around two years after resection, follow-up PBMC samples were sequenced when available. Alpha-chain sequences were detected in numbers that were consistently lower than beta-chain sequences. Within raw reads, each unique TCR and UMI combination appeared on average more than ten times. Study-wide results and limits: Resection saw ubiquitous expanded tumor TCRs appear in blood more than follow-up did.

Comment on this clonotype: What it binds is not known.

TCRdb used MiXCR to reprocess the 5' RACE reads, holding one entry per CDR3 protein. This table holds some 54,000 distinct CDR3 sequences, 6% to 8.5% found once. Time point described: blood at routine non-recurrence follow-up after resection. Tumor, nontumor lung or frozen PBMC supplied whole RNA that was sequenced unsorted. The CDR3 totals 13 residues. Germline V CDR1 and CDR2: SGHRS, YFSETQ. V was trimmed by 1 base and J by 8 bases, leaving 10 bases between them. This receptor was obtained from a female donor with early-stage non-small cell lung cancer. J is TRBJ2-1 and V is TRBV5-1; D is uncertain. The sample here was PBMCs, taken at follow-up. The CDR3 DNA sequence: TGCGCCAGCAGCTTGTTAGGAACGGATGAGCAGTTCTTC. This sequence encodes CASSLLGTDEQFF.